This TCR beta chain came from a study of regulatory T cells in long-lasting Graves disease. This clonotype was counted many times. Its specificity is unknown. Study-wide points: Small numbers of samples may have cut accuracy.

V shed 3 bases, J shed 5 bases, and the junction held 12 bases outside the gene matches. The CDR3 is 16 amino acids. The V gene's germline CDR1 is GTSNPN and CDR2 SVGIG (reference sequence). According to the study, TCR beta libraries were built with iRepertoire HTBI primers and CDR3-region Arm-PCR. Using its own MiXCR run on the multiplex PCR reads, TCRdb lists one record per CDR3 protein. This sample yields some 350,000 distinct CDR3 sequences, of which 15% to 20% are seen a single time; 20% belongs to the top ten. The time point: newly diagnosed GD, antithyroid drugs for less than 3 months. PBMCs provided the RNA from which the TCR library was made. Separately, the same data were catalogued under a study of T cells in Graves' hyperthyroidism and ophthalmopathy. That work states: HTBI primers were the set used in a first-round RT-PCR of the TCR CDR3.

V usage is TRBV30 and J usage is TRBJ2-3; 9 nucleotides align to TRBD2. Sequenced here: peripheral blood mononuclear cells (PBMCs), sampled at new diagnosis, from a patient treated with antithyroid drugs. The receptor was isolated from a woman younger than 35 with Graves disease. CDR3 protein: CAWSSEGGSGRDTQYF. The CDR3 bases are TGTGCCTGGAGCTCTGAGGGGGGTAGCGGGAGAGATACGCAGTATTTT.